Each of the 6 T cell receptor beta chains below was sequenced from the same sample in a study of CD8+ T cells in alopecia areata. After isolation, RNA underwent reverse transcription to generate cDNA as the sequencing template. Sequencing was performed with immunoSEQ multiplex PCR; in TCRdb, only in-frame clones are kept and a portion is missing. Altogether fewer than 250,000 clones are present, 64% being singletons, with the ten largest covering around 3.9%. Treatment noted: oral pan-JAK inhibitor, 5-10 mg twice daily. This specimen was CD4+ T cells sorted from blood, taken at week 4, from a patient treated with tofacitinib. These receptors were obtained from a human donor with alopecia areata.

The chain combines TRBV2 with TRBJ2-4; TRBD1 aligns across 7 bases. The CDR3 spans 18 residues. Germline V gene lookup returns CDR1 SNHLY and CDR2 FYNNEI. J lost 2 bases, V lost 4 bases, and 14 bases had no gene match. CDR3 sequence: CASSVGTAKKVSKNIQYF. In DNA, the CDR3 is TGTGCCAGCAGTGTGGGGACAGCCAAAAAGGTGTCCAAAAACATTCAGTACTTC.

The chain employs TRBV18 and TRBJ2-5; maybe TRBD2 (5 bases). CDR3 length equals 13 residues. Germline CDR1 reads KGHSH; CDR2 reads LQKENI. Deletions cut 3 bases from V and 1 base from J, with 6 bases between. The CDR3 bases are TGTGCCAGCTCACCGGGAGCCCAAGAGACCCAGTACTTC. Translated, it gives CASSPGAQETQYF.

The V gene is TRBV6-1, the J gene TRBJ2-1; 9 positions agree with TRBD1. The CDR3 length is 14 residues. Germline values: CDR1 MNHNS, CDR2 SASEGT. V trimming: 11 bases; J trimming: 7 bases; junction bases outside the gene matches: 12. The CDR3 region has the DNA TGTGCCGGCAACACAGGGGGCTTCCTTAATGAGCAGTTCTTC. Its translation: CAGNTGGFLNEQFF.

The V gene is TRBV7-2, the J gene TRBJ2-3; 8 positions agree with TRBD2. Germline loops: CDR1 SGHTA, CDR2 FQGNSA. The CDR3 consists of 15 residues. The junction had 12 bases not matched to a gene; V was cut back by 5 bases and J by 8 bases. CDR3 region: CASSRDGGGVVTQYF. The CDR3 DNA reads TGTGCCAGCAGCCGAGACGGGGGGGGCGTCGTTACGCAGTATTTT.

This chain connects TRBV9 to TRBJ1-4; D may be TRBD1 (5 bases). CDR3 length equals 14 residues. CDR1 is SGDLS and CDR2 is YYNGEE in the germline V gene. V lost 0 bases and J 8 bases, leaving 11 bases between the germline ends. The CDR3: CASSVGQGGEKLFF. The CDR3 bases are TGTGCCAGCAGCGTAGGTCAGGGAGGGGAAAAACTGTTTTTT.

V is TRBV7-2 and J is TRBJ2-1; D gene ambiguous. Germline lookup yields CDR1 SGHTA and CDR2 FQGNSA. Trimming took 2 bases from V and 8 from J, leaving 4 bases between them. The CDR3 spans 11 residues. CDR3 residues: CASSLLHEQFF. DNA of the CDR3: TGTGCCAGCAGCTTATTGCATGAGCAGTTCTTC.